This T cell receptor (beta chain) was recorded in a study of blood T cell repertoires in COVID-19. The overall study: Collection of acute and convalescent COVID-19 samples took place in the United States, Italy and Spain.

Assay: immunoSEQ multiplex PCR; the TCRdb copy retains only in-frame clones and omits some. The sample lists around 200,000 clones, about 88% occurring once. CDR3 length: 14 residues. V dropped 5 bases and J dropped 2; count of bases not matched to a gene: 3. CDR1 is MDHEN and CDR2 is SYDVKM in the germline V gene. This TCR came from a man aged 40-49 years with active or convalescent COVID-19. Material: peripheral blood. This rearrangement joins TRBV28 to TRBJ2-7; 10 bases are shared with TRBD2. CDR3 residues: CASSRTSGTYEQYF. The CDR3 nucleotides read TGTGCCAGCAGTCGGACTAGCGGTACCTACGAGCAGTACTTC.